This T cell receptor beta chain was sequenced for a study of T cell clonality in common variable immunodeficiency (dated by TCRdb to 2014 to 2015). Overall results and qualifications from the work: Patient heterogeneity within the CVID cohort put limits on correlating repertoire features with clinical complications. Reportedly, TCRbeta sequences from CVID had fewer deletions and N-nucleotide insertions, and highly modified clones with 13 or more V deletions were absent from CVID. Compared with healthy controls, CVID subjects showed increased TCRbeta clonality (t-test p = 0.018), a feature most characteristic of about a third of subjects. Healthy controls shared more TCRbeta clones with each other than CVID subjects shared among themselves (p < 0.0001). According to the authors, figuring out what caused the increased clonality in CVID would require sequencing the repertoires of T cell subpopulations. Even though DNA input was the same, control samples had an average of about 80,000 unique sequences each, compared with some 32,000 in CVID samples.

Predominantly Caucasian heritage was noted among both the CVID patients and the healthy controls. From each donor, roughly 4.5 to 8 ml of heparinized peripheral whole blood was collected. Genomic DNA from adults with common variable immune deficiency (CVID) and from healthy adult controls was the source for sequencing TCRbeta CDR3 repertoires. A total of some 22 healthy adult volunteers (approximately 12 female and ten or so male; age range roughly 20 to 75 years, mean age approximately 35) were included in the control group. Diluted blood was density-centrifuged over Hypaque 1077 or Ficoll-Paque to isolate peripheral blood mononuclear cells. Genomic DNA was obtained from unsorted mononuclear cells through either Qiagen column purification or a centrifugation-based method. This clone appeared many times. Its antigen has not been determined. The read ends 3 residues early relative to the CDR3; the germline J gene fills the gap.

Via the germline V gene (reference sequence), CDR1 is LNHDA and CDR2 SQIVND. Trimming accounts for 6 bases at V and 1 base at J, while the number of junction bases matched to no gene is 5. CDR3 length: 15 amino acids, cysteine to phenylalanine. The CDR3 was read in part: 36 bases, with the frame set at base 1. CVID samples and control samples contributed equivalent amounts of genomic DNA as sequencing input. For every sample, a 60 bp segment covering the rearranged TCRbeta CDR3 region was amplified and then sequenced. TCRbeta amplification used the immunoSEQ assay, a bias-corrected multiplex PCR with high-throughput sequencing. From the authors' description of their analysis: Every unique nucleotide sequence was considered a clone and was annotated with V, D and J genes, copy number and frequency. Sequences were labeled productive if in frame, and non-productive if out of frame or containing stop codons. As previously described, clonality was calculated on the basis of Shannon's entropy. The predicted amino acid sequences of productive clones were used to derive the mean CDR3 Kyte-Doolittle hydropathy. The R hclust function was used to hierarchically cluster scaled V gene usage with Manhattan distance and complete linkage. To assess clone sharing by CDR3 amino acid sequence, 12 repertoires per group were resampled over 100 rounds. Repertoires were searched for 70 published EBV-specific and 245 published CMV-specific TCRbeta sequences. A couple of CVID samples yielding fewer than 10,000 sequences were excluded from analysis, leaving a few dozen CVID repertoires. The source is immuneACCESS, and TCRdb retained only in-frame sequences with V and J called. Part of the clones is not carried over; for the studies checked, unresolved V genes explain less than half of this, and the remainder is unexplained. V, J and clone size derive from that table, while D and trimming were established from the DNA sequence. In this sample, about 39,000 clones appear, none counted once only. The top ten clones comprise 2.5% to 3.5% of the sample.

Sequenced material: peripheral blood mononuclear cells. Recombination joined TRBV19 with TRBJ2-3; the junction holds 9 bases that match TRBD2. The clonotype originates from a person aged 18-70 years in good health. The CDR3 reads as follows: CASRRASGGTDTQYF. The covered CDR3 bases are TGTGCCAGTAGAAGGGCTAGCGGGGGCACAGATACG. Where the CDR3 stops, the reference TRBV19 and TRBJ2-3 genes take over; the full variable domain is DGGITQSPKYLFRKEGQNVTLSCEQNLNHDAMYWYRQDPGQGLRLIYYSQIVNDFQKGDIAEGYSVSREKKESFPLTVTSAQKNPTAFYLCASRRASGGTDTQYFGPGTRLTVL.